The subject of this entry is one T cell receptor (beta chain). Germline lookup yields CDR1 SGHNT and CDR2 YYREEE (reference sequence). With 3 bases removed from V and 8 bases from J, the gap between germline ends came to 8 bases. The CDR3 has 12 residues. These data come from a study of blood T cell repertoires in COVID-19. Study summary: Researchers got acute and convalescent COVID-19 samples from the United States, Italy and Spain. The cDNA or gDNA used as material had been derived from T cells, B-cell-depleted T cells, or PBMCs.

TCRdb's table, derived via immunoSEQ multiplex PCR, lists solely in-frame clones and lacks some. Among about 70,000 clones listed, more than 85% were seen once. The chain has TRBV5-4 and TRBJ1-4; D possibly corresponds to TRBD1 (6 bases). The sample consisted of peripheral blood. The TCR was taken from a man between 65 and 85 years old with active COVID-19. The CDR3 loop reads CASSSRGEKLFF. Here the CDR3 DNA reads TGTGCCAGCAGCTCTAGGGGGGAAAAACTGTTTTTT.